Listed below are T cell receptor beta chains from one sample, sequenced in a study of blood T cells in healthy people across ages. TCRdb recomputed calls from the 5' RACE reads with MiXCR, one row per CDR3 protein. The sample holds 550,000 to 750,000 distinct CDR3 sequences, under 25% seen once. Sample: blood. Receptor source: a man aged 65-85 years in good health. Each CDR3 is given with its conserved first and last residue. D genes are given only for firm matches. Clone size, where shown, is once, few, many, or a class for clones that have expanded.

d_call j_call clone_size v_call cdr3_nt cdr3_aa
TRBD1 TRBJ1-1 many TRBV12-3/TRBV12-4 TGTGCCAGCAGTCCTCTGGTACGACAGGGGTCCCGTGAAGCTTTCTTT CASSPLVRQGSREAFF
NA TRBJ2-3 few TRBV6-1 TGTGCCAGCAGTGAAGTATTGGGGGCTGGGGCAGATACGCAGTATTTT CASSEVLGAGADTQYF
NA TRBJ2-1 few TRBV3-1 TGTGCCAGCGGGACACACTACAATGAGCAGTTCTTC CASGTHYNEQFF
NA TRBJ1-4 NA TRBV5-1 TGCGCCAGCAGCTTGGCGGCCTCAGGAGTTAATGAAAAACTGTTTTTT CASSLAASGVNEKLFF
TRBD1 TRBJ2-5 NA TRBV5-6 TGTGCCAGCAGCCCACGACGGAAGACAGGGTTGGAGACCCAGTACTTC CASSPRRKTGLETQYF
NA TRBJ2-1 NA TRBV5-5 TGTGCCAGCAGCTTGACCCAGGGACCCTACAATGAGCAGTTCTTC CASSLTQGPYNEQFF
NA TRBJ2-1 NA TRBV20-1 TGCAGTGCTACAGCAGGATCCGTGGGTCCCAATGAGCAGTTCTTC CSATAGSVGPNEQFF
NA TRBJ2-6 NA TRBV3-1 TGTGCCAGCAGCCAAGAGGGTAGCGCGGGCTCTGGGGCCAACGTCCTGATTTTC CASSQEGSAGSGANVLIF
TRBD2 TRBJ2-1 many TRBV5-1 TGCGCCAGCAGTGAGACTAGCGGGATCTATGAGCAGTTCTTC CASSETSGIYEQFF
TRBD1 TRBJ2-5 NA TRBV19 TGTGCCACCTCCGTCGGACAGGGGGCATCGGAGACCCAGTACTTC CATSVGQGASETQYF
NA TRBJ1-5 NA TRBV12-3/TRBV12-4 TGTGCCAGCAGTCCCCCAGGGGCGTGGGGTCAGCCCCAGCATTTT CASSPPGAWGQPQHF
NA TRBJ2-1 few TRBV20-1 TGCAGTGCTAGAAGTTCCGTTTCATCCTACAATGAGCAGTTCTTC CSARSSVSSYNEQFF
TRBD1 TRBJ2-1 few TRBV5-1 TGCGCCAGCAGCAACGGGACAGGGAAGAATGAGCAGTTCTTC CASSNGTGKNEQFF
TRBD2 TRBJ2-3 few TRBV6-6 TGTGCCAGCAGTTACTCCCCTAGCGGGAGTAACACAGATACGCAGTATTTT CASSYSPSGSNTDTQYF
NA TRBJ1-1 NA TRBV6-5 TGTGCCAGCAAACGGGGCAGCCTGAACACTGAAGCTTTCTTT CASKRGSLNTEAFF
NA TRBJ2-7 few TRBV12-3/TRBV12-4 TGTGCCAGCAGTTTTAACAGCCACTGCGAGCAGTACTTC CASSFNSHCEQYF
TRBD2 TRBJ2-1 few TRBV28 TGTGCCAGCAGTCTTAGCGGGAGATACAATGAGCAGTTCTTC CASSLSGRYNEQFF
NA TRBJ2-5 NA TRBV5-6 TGTGCCAGCAGCTTCGCCCGTCAGCGGACGTACCAAGAGACCCAGTACTTC CASSFARQRTYQETQYF
TRBD2 TRBJ2-4 few TRBV3-1 TGTGCCAGCAGCCCGACTAGCGGGAGGGCATGGGCCAAAAACATTCAGTACTTC CASSPTSGRAWAKNIQYF
TRBD1 TRBJ1-2 NA TRBV5-1 TGCGCCAGCAGCTTGGAACAGGGGACTTTCGGCTACACCTTC CASSLEQGTFGYTF
TRBD2 TRBJ2-7 NA TRBV20-1 TGCAGTGCCAACAACGGAGGACTAGCGTCTGAGCAGTACTTC CSANNGGLASEQYF
NA TRBJ1-1 NA TRBV5-1 TGCACCAGCAGCTTGGCGGTCGGAGGGGTCGGTAACACTGAAGCTTTCTTT CTSSLAVGGVGNTEAFF
TRBD2 TRBJ2-3 many TRBV28 TGTGCCAGCAGTCGGACTAGCGGGAGGGCCGCAGATACGCAGTATTTT CASSRTSGRAADTQYF
NA TRBJ2-3 NA TRBV20-1 TGCAGTGCTAGAGCTACCCGGGCTACAGATACGCAGTATTTT CSARATRATDTQYF
TRBD1 TRBJ1-3 NA TRBV5-4 TGTGCCAGCAGCATCATAGGGGGCAATCCTGGAAACACCATATATTTT CASSIIGGNPGNTIYF
NA TRBJ2-7 many TRBV9 TGTGCCAGCAGCGTAGGACAGGCCACCTACGAGCAGTACTTC CASSVGQATYEQYF
NA TRBJ2-5 few TRBV14 TGTGCCAGCAGCCAAGGGAACAGGGCAGAGACCCAGTACTTC CASSQGNRAETQYF
NA TRBJ1-1 NA TRBV2 TGTGCCAGCACCGCGCAGGAACACTCCGGGACTGAAGCTTTCTTT CASTAQEHSGTEAFF
NA TRBJ2-1 few TRBV3-1 TGTGCCAGCAGCCTCTATGACAGAGCGGTGAATGGGCAGTTCTTC CASSLYDRAVNGQFF
NA TRBJ1-4 few TRBV20-1 TGCAGTGCAGGCGCAACTAATGAAAAACTGTTTTTT CSAGATNEKLFF
TRBD2 TRBJ2-5 few TRBV2 TGTGCCAGCAGCACCGGGACTAGCGGGAGGGCCCATGAGACCCAGTACTTC CASSTGTSGRAHETQYF
TRBD2 TRBJ2-3 once TRBV20-1 TGCAGTGCTAGAGATACTGGCAGCGGGAGTATCGGGAGCACAGATACGCAGTATTTT CSARDTGSGSIGSTDTQYF
TRBD2 TRBJ2-1 few TRBV24-1 TGTGCCACCAGTGATTCGACTAGCGGGAGTCCCTACAATGAGCAGTTCTTC CATSDSTSGSPYNEQFF
TRBD1 TRBJ2-7 NA TRBV7-9 TGTGCCAGCAACCCCGGGACAGGGACTCACGAGCAGTACTTC CASNPGTGTHEQYF
NA TRBJ1-6 NA TRBV5-6 TGTGCCAGCAGCCAGACCAGGGCCAATTCACCCCTCCACTTT CASSQTRANSPLHF
NA TRBJ2-7 few TRBV5-5 TGTGCCAGCAGCTTCCGTTATGGGACTTCGGCTAGTGAGCAGTACTTC CASSFRYGTSASEQYF
NA TRBJ2-5 few TRBV5-1 TGCGCCAGCAGCTTCGGAGATGACGAGACCCAGTACTTC CASSFGDDETQYF
NA TRBJ1-5 NA TRBV9 TGTGCCAGCAGCCCCGGAGAGACGTCACCGTATAGCAATCAGCCCCAGCATTTT CASSPGETSPYSNQPQHF
NA TRBJ2-5 few TRBV2 TGTGCCAGCAGTGAACCGGAGACCCAGTACTTC CASSEPETQYF
TRBD1 TRBJ2-7 NA TRBV18 TGTGCCAGCTCACCACAGCGACAGGGAAGTTCGGGCGAGCAGTACTTC CASSPQRQGSSGEQYF
TRBD1 TRBJ2-2 NA TRBV15 TGTGCCACCAGCTTTACTACAGGGGCCGGGGAGCTGTTTTTT CATSFTTGAGELFF
TRBD2 TRBJ2-7 few TRBV29-1 TGCAGCGTTGACCGCCCGGGAGGCTACGAGCAGTACTTC CSVDRPGGYEQYF
TRBD1 TRBJ1-1 NA TRBV5-1 TGCGCCAGCAGCTTGGCCGGGATACAGGGGGCTGAAGCTCTCTTT CASSLAGIQGAEALF
TRBD1 TRBJ1-6 many TRBV15 TGTGCCACCAGCAGGGACAGGGTAGAGAATAATTCACCCCTCCACTTT CATSRDRVENNSPLHF
TRBD2 TRBJ2-3 NA TRBV7-6 TGTGCCAGCAGCTTTTCAGTAGCGGGAGGCACAGATACGCAGTATTTT CASSFSVAGGTDTQYF
NA TRBJ1-4 NA TRBV29-1 TGCAGCGTTGGAAGATCTTCAACTAATGAAAAACTGTTTTTT CSVGRSSTNEKLFF
NA TRBJ2-6 few TRBV27 TGTGCAACCGGTTGGGGCGCAGGGGCCAACGTCCTGACTTTC CATGWGAGANVLTF
NA TRBJ2-7 NA TRBV2 TGTGCCAGCAGTGGGGACGTCGAGCAGTACTTC CASSGDVEQYF
TRBD2 TRBJ2-3 NA TRBV20-1 TGCAGTGCCAAGACTAGCGGGAGAGTCTGGGGCACAGATACGCAGTATTTT CSAKTSGRVWGTDTQYF
NA TRBJ2-2 few TRBV18 TGTGCCAGCTCACCACCGGGACGCCCGAACACCGGGGAGCTGTTTTTT CASSPPGRPNTGELFF
NA TRBJ2-3 NA TRBV24-1 TGTGCCACCAGTGATTCGGAAGAAAGCACAGATACGCAGTATTTT CATSDSEESTDTQYF
NA TRBJ1-5 few TRBV3-1 TGTGCCAGCAGCCCCGGACCGAGAAGTCAGCCCCAGCATTTT CASSPGPRSQPQHF
TRBD1 TRBJ1-1 few TRBV18 TGTGCCAGCAAACAGGGGGCGGACACTGAAGCTTTCTTT CASKQGADTEAFF